This T cell receptor beta chain was recovered during a study of cytomegalovirus exposure and HLA in healthy donors. General study points: According to an earlier analysis, most TCR beta V segments yielded productive rearrangements about 87% or about 30% of the time. Among CMV-associated TCR beta chains, most appeared HLA-restricted in a later analysis.

PCR employed 60 Vbeta and 13 Jbeta primers. Clones were read by immunoSEQ multiplex PCR, and TCRdb kept only the in-frame ones, dropping some. This sample has about 140,000 clones; over 70% occur once, and the top ten carry approximately 0.97%. A note on this clone: Its antigen is currently unknown.

The length of the CDR3 is 13 residues. Trimming stripped 7 bases from V and 4 bases from J, with 14 bases between. Germline V gene data show CDR1 as SGHRS and CDR2 as YFSETQ. This chain uses TRBV5-1 with TRBJ1-1, with D uncertain. The sequence came from a man between 18 and 29 years old in good health and CMV-seronegative. Material for sequencing was PBMCs. The CDR3 region has the DNA TGCGCCAGCTTCGACTCGGGGAGCACTGAAGCTTTCTTT. It is translated as CASFDSGSTEAFF.